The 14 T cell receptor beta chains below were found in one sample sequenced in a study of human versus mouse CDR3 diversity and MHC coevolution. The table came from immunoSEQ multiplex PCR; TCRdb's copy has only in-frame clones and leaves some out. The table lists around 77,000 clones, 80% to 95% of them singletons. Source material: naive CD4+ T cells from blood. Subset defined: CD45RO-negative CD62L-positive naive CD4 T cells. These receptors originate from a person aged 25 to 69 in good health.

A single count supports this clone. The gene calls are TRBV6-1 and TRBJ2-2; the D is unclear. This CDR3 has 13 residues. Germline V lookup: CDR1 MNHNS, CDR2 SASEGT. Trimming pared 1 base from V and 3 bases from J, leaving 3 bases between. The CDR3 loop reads CASSEVYTGELFF. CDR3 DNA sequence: TGTGCCAGCAGTGAAGTCTACACCGGGGAGCTGTTTTTT.

CDR3 nucleotide sequence: TGCGCCAGCAGAGCGGGGTCGGTTGGGGGGGGGACTGAAGCTTTCTTT. Its protein product is CASRAGSVGGGTEAFF. The chain is built from TRBV5-1 and TRBJ1-1; a possible D gene is TRBD1 (5 bases). Germline CDR1 is SGHRS and CDR2 is YFSETQ. Trimming removed 5 bases at V and 5 bases at J, with 22 bases between. The CDR3 is 16 amino acids. The whole variable domain, remainder taken from reference TRBV5-1 and TRBJ1-1, is KAGVTQTPRYLIKTRGQQVTLSCSPISGHRSVSWYQQTPGQGLQFLFEYFSETQRNKGNFPGRFSGRQFSNSRSEMNVSTLELGDSALYLCASRAGSVGGGTEAFFGQGTRLTVV.

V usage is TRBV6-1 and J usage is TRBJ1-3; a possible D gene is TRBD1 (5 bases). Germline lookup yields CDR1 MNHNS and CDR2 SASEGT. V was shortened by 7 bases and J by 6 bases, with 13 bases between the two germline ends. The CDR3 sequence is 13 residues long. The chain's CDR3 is CASMETDLNTIYF. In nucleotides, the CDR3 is TGTGCCAGCATGGAGACAGACTTAAACACCATATATTTT.

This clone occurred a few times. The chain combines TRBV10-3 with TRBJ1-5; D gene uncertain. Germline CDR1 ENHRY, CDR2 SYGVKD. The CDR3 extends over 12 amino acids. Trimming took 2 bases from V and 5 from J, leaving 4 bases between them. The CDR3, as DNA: TGTGCCATCAGTGAGCCAGATCAGCCCCAGCATTTT. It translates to CAISEPDQPQHF.

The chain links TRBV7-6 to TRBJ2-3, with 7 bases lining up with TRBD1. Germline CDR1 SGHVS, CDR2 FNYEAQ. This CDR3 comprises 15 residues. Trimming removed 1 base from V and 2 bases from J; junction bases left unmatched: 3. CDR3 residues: CASSLGTGPTDTQYF. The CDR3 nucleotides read TGTGCCAGCAGCTTAGGGACAGGCCCCACAGATACGCAGTATTTT. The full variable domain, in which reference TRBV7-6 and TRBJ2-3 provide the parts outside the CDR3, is GAGVSQSPRYKVTKRGQDVALRCDPISGHVSLYWYRQALGQGPEFLTYFNYEAQQDKSGLPNDRFSAERPEGSISTLTIQRTEQRDSAMYRCASSLGTGPTDTQYFGPGTRLTVL.

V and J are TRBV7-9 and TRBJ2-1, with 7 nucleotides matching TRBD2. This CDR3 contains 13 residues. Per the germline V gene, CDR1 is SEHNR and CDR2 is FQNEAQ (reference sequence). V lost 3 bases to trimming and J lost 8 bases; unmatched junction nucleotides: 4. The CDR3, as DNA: TGTGCCAGCAGCTTGGGTGGGAGGGATGAGCAGTTCTTC. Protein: CASSLGGRDEQFF.

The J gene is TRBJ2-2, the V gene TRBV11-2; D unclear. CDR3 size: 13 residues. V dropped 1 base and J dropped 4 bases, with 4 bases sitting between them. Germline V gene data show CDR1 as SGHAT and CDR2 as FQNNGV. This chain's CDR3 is CASSLAGTGELFF. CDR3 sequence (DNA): TGTGCCAGCAGCTTAGCAGGCACCGGGGAGCTGTTTTTT. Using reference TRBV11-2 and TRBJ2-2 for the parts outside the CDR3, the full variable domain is EAGVAQSPRYKIIEKRQSVAFWCNPISGHATLYWYQQILGQGPKLLIQFQNNGVVDDSQLPKDRFSAERLKGVDSTLKIQPAKLEDSAVYLCASSLAGTGELFFGEGSRLTVL.

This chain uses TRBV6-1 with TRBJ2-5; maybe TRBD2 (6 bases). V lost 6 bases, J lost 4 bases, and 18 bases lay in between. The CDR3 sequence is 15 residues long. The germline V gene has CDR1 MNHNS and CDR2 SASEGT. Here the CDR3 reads CASRLALSTLETQYF. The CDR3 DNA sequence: TGTGCCAGCAGACTAGCCCTCTCGACTCTAGAGACCCAGTACTTC.

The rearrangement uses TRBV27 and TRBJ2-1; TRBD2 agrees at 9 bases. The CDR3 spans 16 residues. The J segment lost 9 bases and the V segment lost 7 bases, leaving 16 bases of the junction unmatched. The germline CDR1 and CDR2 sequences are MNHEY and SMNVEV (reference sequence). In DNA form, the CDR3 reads TGTGCCAGCACCCTGACCGGGACTAGCAGTATCGGTGAGCAGTTCTTC. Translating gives CASTLTGTSSIGEQFF.

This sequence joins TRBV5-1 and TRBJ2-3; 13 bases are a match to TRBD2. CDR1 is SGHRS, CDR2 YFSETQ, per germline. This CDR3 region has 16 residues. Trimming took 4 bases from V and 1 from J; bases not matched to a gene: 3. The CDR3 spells CASSTGTSGGTDTQYF. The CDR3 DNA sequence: TGCGCCAGCAGCACCGGGACTAGCGGGGGCACAGATACGCAGTATTTT.

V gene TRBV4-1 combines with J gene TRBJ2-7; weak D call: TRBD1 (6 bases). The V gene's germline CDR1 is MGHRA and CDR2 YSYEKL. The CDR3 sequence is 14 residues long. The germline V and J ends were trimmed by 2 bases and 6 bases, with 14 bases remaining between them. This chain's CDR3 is CASSQQQGSGEQYF. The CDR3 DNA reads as TGCGCCAGCAGCCAACAACAGGGTTCTGGCGAGCAGTACTTC.

The CDR3 sequence is CASSLTSGSFNGQFF. CDR3 nucleotides: TGTGCCAGCAGCTTGACTAGCGGGAGCTTCAACGGGCAGTTCTTC. The V and J genes are TRBV5-6 and TRBJ2-1; 11 bases map to TRBD2. CDR3 size: 15 residues. The J segment lost 12 bases and the V segment lost 1 base, leaving 9 bases of the junction unmatched. Germline V gene sequence: CDR1 SGHDT, CDR2 YYEEEE.

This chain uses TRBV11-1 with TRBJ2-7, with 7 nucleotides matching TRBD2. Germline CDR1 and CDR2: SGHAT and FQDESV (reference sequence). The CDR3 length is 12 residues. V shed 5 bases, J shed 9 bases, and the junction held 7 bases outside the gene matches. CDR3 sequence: CASSPPGGGQYF. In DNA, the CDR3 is TGTGCCAGCAGCCCACCCGGCGGGGGGCAGTACTTC.

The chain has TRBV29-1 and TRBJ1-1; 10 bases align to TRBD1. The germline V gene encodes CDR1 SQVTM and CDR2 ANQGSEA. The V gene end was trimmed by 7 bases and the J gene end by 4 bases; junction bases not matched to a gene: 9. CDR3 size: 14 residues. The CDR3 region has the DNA TGCAGCGGGGAGACAGGGGGCGAGGGCACTGAAGCTTTCTTT. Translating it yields CSGETGGEGTEAFF.